These T cell receptor beta chains were read from a single sample in a study of CD8+ T cells in alopecia areata. TCRdb keeps only in-frame clones here, not all; method: immunoSEQ multiplex PCR. The data show 85,000 to 110,000 clones, with 55% seen just once and around 8.8% held by the top ten. What was sequenced was CD4+ T cells sorted from blood. The source is a human donor in good health. Both conserved end residues are part of each CDR3. The D gene is left open where the match is weak.

length: 12
V: TRBV2
D: -
J: TRBJ1-2
CDR3: CASMMSAGGYTF

length: 14
V: TRBV11-2
D: -
J: TRBJ2-7
CDR3: CASSPRTQSYEQYF

length: 14
V: TRBV30
D: -
J: TRBJ2-2
CDR3: CAWSVKAGNGELFF

length: 17
V: TRBV18
D: -
J: TRBJ2-1
CDR3: CASSPPNKAGARNEQFF

length: 12
V: TRBV30
D: -
J: TRBJ2-7
CDR3: CAWSDSGSVQYF

length: 14
V: TRBV5-4
D: TRBD1
J: TRBJ2-1
CDR3: CASSTGQGHNEQFF

length: 19
V: TRBV11-2
D: TRBD2
J: TRBJ2-3
CDR3: CASSLDPPSGGNREDTQYF

length: 12
V: TRBV29-1
D: TRBD2
J: TRBJ2-7
CDR3: CSAQSGGYEQYF

length: 14
V: TRBV29-1
D: -
J: TRBJ2-2
CDR3: CSVGPTGNTGELFF

length: 16
V: TRBV5-1
D: -
J: TRBJ2-6
CDR3: CASSLGDGSGANVLTF

length: 16
V: TRBV11-2
D: TRBD2
J: TRBJ2-1
CDR3: CASSLAIAGGRNEQFF

length: 14
V: TRBV29-1
D: -
J: TRBJ2-3
CDR3: CSVDEAREWDTQYF

length: 13
V: TRBV29-1
D: TRBD1
J: TRBJ2-5
CDR3: CSGGQNRQETQYF

length: 13
V: TRBV15
D: -
J: TRBJ2-5
CDR3: CATSGDLEETQYF

length: 11
V: TRBV20-1
D: -
J: TRBJ2-5
CDR3: CSAQSGETQYF

length: 15
V: TRBV5-6
D: TRBD1
J: TRBJ2-7
CDR3: CASSSPGRGQYEQYF

length: 14
V: TRBV25-1
D: -
J: TRBJ1-2
CDR3: CASSELGANYGYTF

length: 16
V: TRBV25-1
D: -
J: TRBJ2-3
CDR3: CASSERGRDSTDTQYF

length: 13
V: TRBV29-1
D: -
J: TRBJ2-6
CDR3: CSVALSGANVLTF

length: 14
V: TRBV7-2
D: -
J: TRBJ2-5
CDR3: CASSSLGLQETQYF

length: 12
V: TRBV30
D: -
J: TRBJ1-2
CDR3: CAWADVSSGYTF

length: 16
V: TRBV4-2
D: -
J: TRBJ1-1
CDR3: CASSQALKPFDTEAFF

length: 14
V: TRBV29-1
D: TRBD2
J: TRBJ2-1
CDR3: CSVVGLAGGDEQFF

length: 16
V: TRBV6-6
D: -
J: TRBJ2-3
CDR3: CASSYSLGAGTDTQYF

length: 13
V: TRBV28
D: -
J: TRBJ2-3
CDR3: CASSRNIRDTQYF

length: 15
V: TRBV5-1
D: TRBD2
J: TRBJ2-3
CDR3: CASRPTSGVTDTQYF

length: 15
V: TRBV4-2
D: -
J: TRBJ1-6
CDR3: CASRLAGVYNSPLHF

length: 14
V: TRBV2
D: -
J: TRBJ1-5
CDR3: CASSDSGGNQPQHF

length: 14
V: TRBV5-1
D: -
J: TRBJ2-5
CDR3: CASSPRDTQETQYF

length: 14
V: TRBV29-1
D: -
J: TRBJ2-7
CDR3: CSASEGTFANEQYF

length: 15
V: TRBV5-4
D: -
J: TRBJ2-7
CDR3: CASSFWQVSSYEQYF

length: 14
V: TRBV30
D: -
J: TRBJ2-3
CDR3: CAWSALGGADTQYF

length: 14
V: TRBV5-4
D: -
J: TRBJ2-3
CDR3: CASSLMGRQDTQYF

length: 15
V: TRBV18
D: -
J: TRBJ2-3
CDR3: CASSPGAQSTDTQYF

length: 15
V: TRBV28
D: TRBD1
J: TRBJ2-7
CDR3: CASSSAGTGWYEQYF

length: 12
V: TRBV13
D: -
J: TRBJ1-2
CDR3: CASGVGGDGYTF

length: 14
V: TRBV30
D: TRBD1
J: TRBJ2-1
CDR3: CAWSWGQGPRQQFF

length: 14
V: TRBV30
D: TRBD1
J: TRBJ2-5
CDR3: CAWNRPGGTETQYF

length: 16
V: TRBV15
D: -
J: TRBJ2-7
CDR3: CATSRQRTGAVERQYF

length: 16
V: TRBV5-6
D: TRBD1
J: TRBJ1-1
CDR3: CASSRDRPVMNTEAFF

length: 12
V: TRBV2
D: -
J: TRBJ1-1
CDR3: CASSVMVGEAFF

length: 12
V: TRBV10-3
D: -
J: TRBJ1-1
CDR3: CAISDRRKEAFF

length: 15
V: TRBV7-7
D: TRBD1
J: TRBJ1-1
CDR3: CASSLSRGVNTEAFF

length: 15
V: TRBV9
D: -
J: TRBJ2-3
CDR3: CASSAGVRWPDTQYF

length: 10
V: TRBV20-1
D: -
J: TRBJ1-1
CDR3: CSWGDTEAFF

length: 15
V: TRBV14
D: -
J: TRBJ1-2
CDR3: CASSQDLQWGNGYTF

length: 11
V: TRBV29-1
D: -
J: TRBJ1-1
CDR3: CSVLRTTEAFF

length: 16
V: TRBV27
D: TRBD2
J: TRBJ2-1
CDR3: CASSRLSGGSYNEQFF

length: 13
V: TRBV5-1
D: -
J: TRBJ2-6
CDR3: CAPKGSGANVLTF

length: 13
V: TRBV10-3
D: -
J: TRBJ1-6
CDR3: CAIRGPYNSPLHF

length: 11
V: TRBV7-9
D: -
J: TRBJ2-7
CDR3: CASSLAREQYF

length: 13
V: TRBV29-1
D: -
J: TRBJ1-2
CDR3: CSVSAGSNYGYTF

length: 14
V: TRBV29-1
D: -
J: TRBJ1-1
CDR3: CSAGAPGQNTQAFF

length: 14
V: TRBV7-7
D: -
J: TRBJ2-5
CDR3: CASSLGPQQETQYF

length: 13
V: TRBV7-9
D: -
J: TRBJ2-5
CDR3: CASSLLGVATQYF

length: 17
V: TRBV4-1
D: -
J: TRBJ1-5
CDR3: CASSQDGVLGSNQPQHF

length: 10
V: TRBV7-9
D: -
J: TRBJ2-6
CDR3: CASSRNVLTF